The next 12 T cell receptor beta chains were all read from a single sample in a study of blood T cell repertoires in COVID-19. Profiling relied on immunoSEQ multiplex PCR, and the TCRdb table lists in-frame clones only, not all of them. Among 250,000 or so clones listed, roughly 80% were seen once. Specimen: peripheral blood. The origin of the receptors is a woman aged 55-69 years with active or convalescent COVID-19.

The genes are TRBV7-9 and TRBJ2-2; 8 bases map to TRBD1. Germline trimming cut 1 base from V and 3 bases from J; bases unmatched to any gene: 4. The CDR3 sequence is 16 residues long. Germline V lookup: CDR1 SEHNR, CDR2 FQNEAQ (reference sequence). Written as DNA, the CDR3 is TGTGCCAGCAGCTTAGAGTGGACAGGGTACACCGGGGAGCTGTTTTTT. Translated: CASSLEWTGYTGELFF.

This chain connects TRBV7-2 to TRBJ2-3, with 7 bases aligning to TRBD2. Looked up from germline, CDR1 is SGHTA and CDR2 is FQGNSA. The CDR3 is made up of 13 amino acids. V shed 8 bases and J 2 bases; nucleotides not matched to a gene: 4. The CDR3 coding sequence is TGTGCCAGCGGCGGGGGATCCACAGATACGCAGTATTTT. This sequence encodes CASGGGSTDTQYF.

The rearrangement uses TRBV13 and TRBJ2-1, with TRBD1 identical over 10 bases. CDR3 length: 13 amino acids. The J segment lost 8 bases and the V segment lost 4 bases, leaving 2 bases of the junction unmatched. The V gene's germline CDR1 is PRHDT and CDR2 FYEKMQ (reference sequence). CDR3 in DNA: TGTGCCAGCAGCTCGGACAGGGGGGATGAGCAGTTCTTC. Amino acids: CASSSDRGDEQFF.

This rearrangement joins TRBV7-9 to TRBJ1-1; D is unresolved. Germline V CDR1 and CDR2: SEHNR, FQNEAQ (reference sequence). The CDR3 extends over 15 amino acids. Trimming took 2 bases from V and 3 from J, leaving 13 bases between them. The CDR3: CASSLPSRSDTEAFF. In DNA, the CDR3 is TGTGCCAGCAGCTTACCGTCTAGGAGTGACACTGAAGCTTTCTTT.

The rearrangement joins TRBV6-6 to TRBJ1-5; 8 positions agree with TRBD1. Germline V gene lookup returns CDR1 MNHNY and CDR2 SVGAGI (reference sequence). CDR3 length: 15 residues. Losses at the gene ends were 2 bases for V and 8 bases for J; bases not matched to a gene: 8. In DNA form, the CDR3 reads TGTGCCAGCAGTTACGACAGGGGCGTTTGGGAGCCCCAGCATTTT. It yields the protein CASSYDRGVWEPQHF.

This chain connects TRBV11-3 to TRBJ2-5, with 7 bases that match TRBD2. The CDR3 length is 16 residues. CDR1 and CDR2 from the germline V gene are SGHNT and YENEEA. With V trimmed by 1 base and J by 1 base, 6 bases remained unmatched. CDR3 protein: CASSLGALALQETQYF. The CDR3 nucleotides read TGTGCCAGCAGCTTAGGGGCACTAGCGCTCCAAGAGACCCAGTACTTC.

This clone was detected once. The chain uses TRBV3-1 (or the pseudogene TRBV3-2) and TRBJ1-2; weak D call: TRBD1 (6 bases). Germline V CDR1 and CDR2: LGHDT, YNNKEL (reference sequence). V dropped 4 bases and J dropped 3 bases, with 15 bases sitting between them. The CDR3 totals 15 residues. The DNA of the CDR3 is TGTGCCAGCAGCCCAGCCAGGGGATTCGACTATGGCTACACCTTC. It is translated as CASSPARGFDYGYTF.

This chain joins TRBV5-1 and TRBJ2-7; 12 bases match TRBD1. The V and J ends lost 8 bases and 7 bases, in that order; junction bases with no gene match: 10. Germline V CDR1 and CDR2: SGHRS, YFSETQ. The CDR3 has 14 amino acids. CDR3 residues: CARIKGQGAVEQYV. CDR3 sequence (DNA): TGCGCCAGGATAAAGGGACAGGGGGCTGTTGAGCAGTACGTC.

The chain links TRBV24-1 to TRBJ2-5, with 8 bases that match TRBD1. Germline V lookup: CDR1 KGHDR, CDR2 SFDVKD. The CDR3 loop spans 16 amino acids. V shed 2 bases, J shed 3 bases, and the junction held 7 bases outside the gene matches. CDR3 amino acids: CATSDYRGNVKETQYF. Here the CDR3 DNA reads TGTGCCACCAGTGATTACAGGGGGAATGTTAAAGAGACCCAGTACTTC.

The rearrangement links TRBV18 to TRBJ1-1; D remains unclear. CDR1 KGHSH and CDR2 LQKENI come from the germline V gene. V lost 2 bases and J 4 bases, leaving 14 bases between the germline ends. CDR3 length: 15 amino acids. CDR3 in amino acids: CASSPYQIEGTEAFF. The CDR3 DNA follows: TGTGCCAGCTCACCATATCAAATAGAGGGCACTGAAGCTTTCTTT. The complete variable domain, with remaining parts taken from reference TRBV18 and TRBJ1-1, reads NAGVMQNPRHLVRRRGQEARLRCSPMKGHSHVYWYRQLPEEGLKFMVYLQKENIIDESGMPKERFSAEFPKEGPSILRIQQVVRGDSAAYFCASSPYQIEGTEAFFGQGTRLTVV.

As regards this clone: One end of the junction is discordant with germline, which a read error may explain. V is TRBV6-5 and J is TRBJ1-2, with D possibly being TRBD1 (6 bases). Per germline, CDR1 MNHEY and CDR2 SVGAGI. The CDR3 totals 15 residues. CDR3: CASSDSGQLNYGYTF. In DNA form, the CDR3 reads TGTGCCAGCAGTGACTCCGGACAGCTTAACTATGGCTACACCTTC.

The chain carries TRBV5-4 and TRBJ1-2, with a tentative D call TRBD1 (6 bases). V lost 4 bases and J 2 bases, leaving 18 bases between the germline ends. Looked up from germline, CDR1 is SGHNT and CDR2 is YYREEE (reference sequence). The CDR3 length is 16 residues. The CDR3 nucleotides read TGTGCCAGCAGCCAAGCAAAGGACAGAATCAACTATGGCTACACCTTC. It specifies CASSQAKDRINYGYTF.